Listed here is a single TCR beta chain. Its antigen is still unknown. These data originate in a study of cytomegalovirus exposure and HLA in healthy donors. Vbeta (60) and Jbeta (13) primers were used in the PCR. Repertoires were generated with immunoSEQ multiplex PCR, while TCRdb's copy carries only in-frame clones and drops some. The sample holds 150,000 to 200,000 clones, roughly 85% seen once. Study-wide findings and caveats: Upon later analysis, HLA-associated TCR beta chains proved more clonally expanded than other, equally common chains. The authors enumerated some 170 TCR beta chains as linked to cytomegalovirus.

The CDR3 contains 15 residues. CDR1 is MDHEN and CDR2 is SYDVKM in the germline V gene. V shed 7 bases and J shed 8 bases, with 18 bases lying between them. The genes are TRBV28 and TRBJ1-6; tentatively, D is TRBD1 (6 bases). The receptor's source is a boy between 2 and 15 years old in good health and CMV-seronegative. Material for sequencing was PBMCs. CDR3 in amino acids: CASTLAGRGHSPLHF. Written as DNA, the CDR3 is TGTGCCAGCACCCTTGCGGGCAGGGGCCATTCACCCCTCCACTTT.